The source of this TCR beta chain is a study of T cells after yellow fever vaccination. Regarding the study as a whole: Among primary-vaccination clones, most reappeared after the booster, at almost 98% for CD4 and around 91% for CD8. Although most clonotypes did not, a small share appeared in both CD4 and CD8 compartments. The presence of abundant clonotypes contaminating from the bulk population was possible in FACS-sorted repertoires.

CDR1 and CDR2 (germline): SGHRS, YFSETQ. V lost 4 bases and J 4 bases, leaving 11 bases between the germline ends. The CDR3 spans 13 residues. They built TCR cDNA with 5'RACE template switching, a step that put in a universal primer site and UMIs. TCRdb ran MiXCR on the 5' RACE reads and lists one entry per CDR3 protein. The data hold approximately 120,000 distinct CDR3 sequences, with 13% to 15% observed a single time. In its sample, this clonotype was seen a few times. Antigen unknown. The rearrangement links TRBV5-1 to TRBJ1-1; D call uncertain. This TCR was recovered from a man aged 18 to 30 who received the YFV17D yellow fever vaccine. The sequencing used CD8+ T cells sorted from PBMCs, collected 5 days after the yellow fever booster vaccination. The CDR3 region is CASSQVDGTEAFF. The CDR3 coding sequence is TGCGCCAGCAGCCAGGTGGATGGCACTGAAGCTTTCTTT.